A single sample is the source of the 22 T cell receptor beta chains below, sequenced in a study of blood T cell repertoires in COVID-19. The protocol was immunoSEQ multiplex PCR, while the TCRdb copy is restricted to in-frame clones and leaves out a portion. The table shows about 15,000 clones, with more than 70% occurring only once. Sequencing used peripheral blood. The source is a human donor in a cohort sampled during active COVID-19.

The CDR3 DNA reads TGTGCCAGCAGACTCTACAGCACAGATACGCAGTATTTT. It yields the protein CASRLYSTDTQYF. This rearrangement joins TRBV5-6 to TRBJ2-3; D gene unclear. CDR1 and CDR2 (germline): SGHDT, YYEEEE. This CDR3 has 13 amino acids. Trimming took off 5 bases at V and 0 bases at J, with 7 bases between the two ends. Using reference TRBV5-6 and TRBJ2-3 for the parts outside the CDR3, the full variable domain is DAGVTQSPTHLIKTRGQQVTLRCSPKSGHDTVSWYQQALGQGPQFIFQYYEEEERQRGNFPDRFSGHQFPNYSSELNVNALLLGDSALYLCASRLYSTDTQYFGPGTRLTVL.

This clone was counted a single time. The CDR3, as DNA: TGTGCCAGCAGTCCAAGCGGCGACAACGAGCAGTACTTC. Its protein is CASSPSGDNEQYF. This sequence joins TRBV7-3 and TRBJ2-7; D is perhaps TRBD2 (5 bases). CDR1 is SGHTA and CDR2 is FQGTGA in the germline V gene. This CDR3 is built from 13 residues. V lost 6 bases and J lost 5, with 14 bases in between.

V and J are TRBV28 and TRBJ2-2; 7 bases agree with TRBD2. CDR3 size: 19 residues. Germline CDR1 reads MDHEN; CDR2 reads SYDVKM. J was trimmed by 1 base and V by 2 bases; bases with no gene match: 13. This CDR3 reads CASSLRAGALFGNTGELFF. The CDR3 region has the DNA TGTGCCAGCAGTTTAAGGGCGGGAGCGCTTTTTGGGAACACCGGGGAGCTGTTTTTT.

The CDR3 sequence: CASSSRQGHEQYF. CDR3 in DNA: TGTGCCAGCAGCTCCCGACAGGGGCACGAGCAGTACTTC. This sequence joins TRBV5-5 and TRBJ2-7; TRBD1 agrees at 8 bases. J was trimmed by 5 bases and V by 3 bases; bases with no gene match: 4. CDR1 SGHKS and CDR2 YYEKEE come from the germline V gene (reference sequence). The CDR3 is made up of 13 amino acids.

The chain recombines TRBV3-1 (or the pseudogene TRBV3-2) with TRBJ2-1; TRBD2 agrees at 9 bases. Trimming removed 3 bases from V and 0 bases from J; junction bases left unmatched: 0. CDR3 length: 15 residues. Germline CDR1 is LGHDT and CDR2 is YNNKEL (reference sequence). The CDR3 spells CASSHSGSSYNEQFF. In DNA form, the CDR3 reads TGTGCCAGCAGCCATAGCGGGAGCTCCTACAATGAGCAGTTCTTC.

The rearrangement links TRBV7-9 to TRBJ2-2; TRBD1 matches at 9 bases. The germline gives CDR1 SEHNR, CDR2 FQNEAQ (reference sequence). The CDR3 is 15 amino acids. V lost 3 bases and J lost 5; bases outside the gene matches: 4. The CDR3 here is CASSFGTGSTGELFF. Written as DNA, the CDR3 is TGTGCCAGCAGCTTCGGGACAGGGAGTACCGGGGAGCTGTTTTTT.

In its sample, this clone was seen a few times. This chain connects TRBV24-1 to TRBJ2-5; D is unclear. CDR1 is KGHDR and CDR2 is SFDVKD in the germline V gene. Trimming removed 5 bases from V and 6 bases from J, with 15 bases in between. The CDR3 extends over 14 amino acids. The CDR3 here is CATSASESVKTQYF. The CDR3 nucleotides are TGTGCCACCAGTGCCTCCGAATCGGTGAAGACCCAGTACTTC.

The gene calls are TRBV28 and TRBJ2-7, with TRBD1 as a possible D gene (6 bases). Trimming left V 2 bases short and J 2 bases short, with 7 bases between. This CDR3 spans 13 amino acids. The germline CDR1 and CDR2 sequences are MDHEN and SYDVKM. The CDR3 region is CASSLQGPYEQYF. Here the CDR3 DNA reads TGTGCCAGCAGTTTACAGGGGCCCTACGAGCAGTACTTC.

V gene TRBV10-3 combines with J gene TRBJ2-7; 8 nucleotides match TRBD2. This CDR3 is 13 amino acids long. The germline gives CDR1 ENHRY, CDR2 SYGVKD. Unmatched junction bases numbered 3, after V lost 5 bases and J lost 3 bases. The CDR3 sequence: CAISPGGNYEQYF. As DNA, the CDR3 is TGTGCCATCAGTCCGGGGGGGAACTACGAGCAGTACTTC.

The chain has TRBV6-5 and TRBJ1-1, with a possible D match to TRBD1 (5 bases). Germline lookup yields CDR1 MNHEY and CDR2 SVGAGI. The V and J ends lost 6 bases and 1 base respectively, with 15 bases between them. This CDR3 region has 15 residues. The CDR3 spells CASSPGTTGNTEAFF. The DNA of the CDR3 is TGTGCCAGCAGCCCCGGGACTACGGGGAACACTGAAGCTTTCTTT.

As DNA, the CDR3 is TGTGCCAGCAGTGCGGACAGTCGGCAAGGGAAGGCCACAGATACGCAGTATTTT. It codes for CASSADSRQGKATDTQYF. J is TRBJ2-3 and V is TRBV25-1; D possibly corresponds to TRBD1 (6 bases). Germline loops: CDR1 MGHDK, CDR2 SYGVNS. The CDR3 totals 18 residues. Deletions cut 4 bases from V and 2 bases from J, with 22 bases between.

This clone was seen just once. The chain uses TRBV21-1 and TRBJ2-7; the DNA was not used to check the table's D call, TRBD2. TRBV21-1 is labeled a pseudogene. This CDR3 is built from 14 residues. CDR3 region: CASASPGEGGEQYF. For the CDR3, the DNA is TGTGCCAGCGCTAGCCCCGGGGAAGGAGGGGAGCAGTACTTC.

This clone was recorded a few times. CDR3 in DNA: TGTGCCAGCAGTGCAGGGGGCTGGCGTGGCTACACCTTC. It specifies CASSAGGWRGYTF. J is TRBJ1-2 and V is TRBV25-1, with 8 bases matching TRBD1. The CDR3 runs to 13 residues. Trimming took 4 bases from V and 7 from J; bases not matched to a gene: 5. Per the germline V gene, CDR1 is MGHDK and CDR2 is SYGVNS.

A few counts support this clone. V usage is TRBV11-2 and J usage is TRBJ2-3; maybe TRBD2 (6 bases). This CDR3 comprises 14 residues. CDR1 SGHAT and CDR2 FQNNGV come from the germline V gene. V was shortened by 4 bases and J by 9 bases, with 17 bases between the two germline ends. CDR3 residues: CASSSFREKETQYF. DNA for the CDR3: TGTGCCAGCAGCTCCTTTCGGGAGAAAGAGACGCAGTATTTT.

V gene TRBV5-4 combines with J gene TRBJ1-4, with 7 bases that match TRBD1. The CDR3 has 18 amino acids. Looked up from germline, CDR1 is SGHNT and CDR2 is YYREEE (reference sequence). Germline trimming cut 3 bases from V and 4 bases from J; bases unmatched to any gene: 15. The CDR3 loop reads CASSSTGRSRSFNEKLFF. Here the CDR3 DNA reads TGTGCCAGCAGCTCGACAGGGCGAAGTCGGTCGTTTAATGAAAAACTGTTTTTT. The variable domain in full, completed from reference TRBV5-4 and TRBJ1-4, reads ETGVTQSPTHLIKTRGQQVTLRCSSQSGHNTVSWYQQALGQGPQFIFQYYREEENGRGNFPPRFSGLQFPNYSSELNVNALELDDSALYLCASSSTGRSRSFNEKLFFGSGTQLSVL.

The chain recombines TRBV9 with TRBJ2-2; tentatively, D is TRBD1 (5 bases). The germline gives CDR1 SGDLS, CDR2 YYNGEE. CDR3 length: 16 amino acids. V was clipped by 4 bases and J by 0 bases, with 13 bases between them. CDR3 in DNA: TGTGCCAGCAGCCCCAGGGAACGTGCGAACACCGGGGAGCTGTTTTTT. Translated: CASSPRERANTGELFF.

The chain uses TRBV11-3 and TRBJ2-4; TRBD2 matches 12 bases. After removal of 3 bases from V and 1 base from J, the junction contained 7 bases not matched to a gene. This CDR3 contains 18 residues. From germline, CDR1 is SGHNT and CDR2 YENEEA. The CDR3 DNA is TGTGCCAGCAGCTTCGGACTAGCGGGACAACTCGCCAAAAACATTCAGTACTTC. Translated: CASSFGLAGQLAKNIQYF.

In this sample, this clone turned up a few times. V gene TRBV19 combines with J gene TRBJ2-7; 9 positions match TRBD2. Looked up from germline, CDR1 is LNHDA and CDR2 is SQIVND (reference sequence). V lost 4 bases and J lost 5; bases outside the gene matches: 9. This CDR3 has 15 amino acids. CDR3 residues: CASSSSGSGSHEQYF. The CDR3 nucleotides read TGTGCCAGTAGTAGTTCGGGTAGCGGGAGTCACGAGCAGTACTTC.

The CDR3 here is CASSYNDLLSYEQYF. CDR3 DNA sequence: TGTGCCAGCAGCTATAACGACTTACTATCCTACGAGCAGTACTTC. This chain joins TRBV11-3 and TRBJ2-7; D is unclear. With 4 bases removed from V and 1 base from J, the gap between germline ends came to 14 bases. This CDR3 spans 15 amino acids. CDR1 and CDR2 from the germline V gene are SGHNT and YENEEA.

This clone showed up just once. This chain connects TRBV19 to TRBJ2-4; 8 bases fit TRBD1. The CDR3 spans 14 residues. J lost 8 bases, V lost 9 bases, and 12 bases had no gene match. Per the germline V gene, CDR1 is LNHDA and CDR2 is SQIVND (reference sequence). This CDR3 is CARSTGGTGYIQYF. The CDR3 nucleotides read TGTGCCAGGTCTACAGGGGGGACCGGGTACATTCAGTACTTC.

This clone was observed a single time. The chain is built from TRBV7-2 and TRBJ2-7; 10 bases are shared with TRBD2. J was trimmed by 7 bases and V by 3 bases; bases with no gene match: 12. The CDR3 sequence is 16 residues long. Germline V gene data show CDR1 as SGHTA and CDR2 as FQGNSA. The CDR3 loop reads CASSFQREGPSGEQYF. In nucleotides, the CDR3 is TGTGCCAGCAGCTTCCAGCGGGAGGGCCCATCTGGGGAGCAGTACTTC.

The V gene is TRBV28, the J gene TRBJ1-1, with a possible D match to TRBD1 (6 bases). Germline V gene lookup returns CDR1 MDHEN and CDR2 SYDVKM. V gave up 5 bases and J gave up 2 bases, with 12 bases separating them. This CDR3 spans 14 amino acids. The CDR3 DNA is TGTGCCAGCAGTGGGCAGACAGGTAACACTGAAGCTTTCTTT. It yields the protein CASSGQTGNTEAFF.